A single sample is the source of the 9 T cell receptor beta chains below, sequenced in a study of cytomegalovirus exposure and HLA in healthy donors. The PCR had 60 Vbeta and 13 Jbeta primers. The method was immunoSEQ multiplex PCR; TCRdb's version includes in-frame clones alone and lacks a portion of them. The sample has some 170,000 clones, 70% to 85% seen once. Sequenced sample: PBMCs. These receptors came from a human donor in good health.

V usage is TRBV7-6 and J usage is TRBJ2-2; unclear D gene. Germline V gives CDR1 SGHVS, CDR2 FNYEAQ. CDR3 length: 16 residues. V gave up 1 base and J gave up 5 bases, with 14 bases separating them. DNA for the CDR3: TGTGCCAGCAGCTTAGGTCCACGGAGTCCGACCGGGGAGCTGTTTTTT. Its translation: CASSLGPRSPTGELFF.

The sample holds one count of this clone. The chain combines TRBV10-1 with TRBJ2-3; D uncertain. Trimming left V 3 bases short and J 1 base short, with 8 bases between. Germline lookup yields CDR1 WNHNN and CDR2 SYGVQD (reference sequence). CDR3 length equals 14 residues. The CDR3 reads CASSERRGTDTQYF. CDR3 DNA sequence: TGCGCCAGCAGTGAACGCCGGGGCACAGATACGCAGTATTTT.

The chain employs TRBV15 and TRBJ1-2, with 11 bases fitting TRBD1. V shed 3 bases and J 5 bases; nucleotides not matched to a gene: 5. In germline, CDR1 is LNHNV, CDR2 YYDKDF (reference sequence). This CDR3 contains 15 residues. CDR3 nucleotide sequence: TGTGCCACCAGCAGCCTAGGACAGGGGGCGTATGGCTACACCTTC. It specifies CATSSLGQGAYGYTF.

The chain has TRBV18 and TRBJ2-1, with TRBD2 matching 11 bases. The CDR3 has 15 residues. V lost 6 bases to trimming and J lost 1 base; unmatched junction nucleotides: 2. The germline gives CDR1 KGHSH, CDR2 LQKENI. The CDR3 region is CASSLAGGSYNEQFF. The CDR3 DNA sequence: TGTGCCAGCTCTCTAGCGGGGGGTTCCTACAATGAGCAGTTCTTC.

The V gene is TRBV15, the J gene TRBJ2-7, with D maybe TRBD1 (5 bases). Trimming left V 3 bases short and J 0 bases short, with 6 bases between. Germline CDR1 LNHNV, CDR2 YYDKDF (reference sequence). The length of the CDR3 is 13 residues. The CDR3 DNA reads as TGTGCCACCAGCAGGGACATCTCCTACGAGCAGTACTTC. This sequence encodes CATSRDISYEQYF.

For this clone: A read error may produce the germline difference seen at one junction end. This sequence joins TRBV19 and TRBJ2-3; 7 bases align to TRBD1. From germline, CDR1 is LNHDA and CDR2 SQIVND (reference sequence). The CDR3 contains 13 residues. CDR3 nucleotide sequence: TGTGCCAGTCGTATGGGAACAGGGGCTACGCAGTATTTT. As protein: CASRMGTGATQYF.

The chain has TRBV15 and TRBJ1-4; a possible D gene is TRBD1 (5 bases). Germline assignment: CDR1 LNHNV and CDR2 YYDKDF (reference sequence). V was trimmed by 8 bases and J by 1 base, leaving 11 bases between them. CDR3 length equals 14 residues. The CDR3 DNA reads as TGTGCCACCTCCCGGGGGGAAACTAATGAAAAACTGTTTTTT. This translates into CATSRGETNEKLFF. Filled out from reference TRBV15 and TRBJ1-4, the complete variable domain reads DAMVIQNPRYQVTQFGKPVTLSCSQTLNHNVMYWYQQKSSQAPKLLFHYYDKDFNNEADTPDNFQSRRPNTSFCFLDIRSPGLGDTAMYLCATSRGETNEKLFFGSGTQLSVL.

The genes are TRBV4-1 and TRBJ1-2; TRBD1 aligns across 8 bases. The CDR3 length is 16 residues. Per the germline V gene, CDR1 is MGHRA and CDR2 is YSYEKL. V gave up 1 base and J gave up 2 bases; unmatched junction bases: 6. Here the CDR3 DNA reads TGCGCCAGCAGCCAAGGCCCCAGGGGGCGGAACTATGGCTACACCTTC. Its translation: CASSQGPRGRNYGYTF.

CDR3 amino acids: CASSLGQGNSPLHF. The DNA of the CDR3 is TGTGCCAGCAGCCTGGGACAGGGAAATTCACCCCTCCACTTT. The V gene is TRBV9, the J gene TRBJ1-6, with 9 bases fitting TRBD1. Unmatched junction bases numbered 3, after V lost 4 bases and J lost 7 bases. The germline CDR1 and CDR2 sequences are SGDLS and YYNGEE. The CDR3 sequence is 14 residues long.